This passage covers 29 T cell receptor beta chains from one sample sequenced in a study of cytomegalovirus exposure and HLA in healthy donors (dated 2017 in TCRdb). Libraries were prepared through the immunoSEQ multiplex PCR assay. For the multiplex PCR, a mixture combining 60 forward primers for TCR Vbeta segments and 13 reverse primers for TCR Jbeta segments was used. Not all clones reach the TCRdb copy of this immuneACCESS table, which keeps in-frame sequences only. Checked studies attribute under half of the gap to unresolved V genes and leave the rest unexplained. The sample table holds roughly 97,000 clones, of which roughly 73% were seen once. Clones ranked in the top ten supply approximately 3.5% of the sample. Sequencing was done on a sample of PBMCs. The origin of the receptors is a man aged 35-49 years in good health and CMV-seronegative.

The CDR3 sequence: CASSTGGKDTEAFF. CDR3 coding DNA: TGTGCCAGCAGTACAGGGGGCAAGGACACTGAAGCTTTCTTT. The J gene is TRBJ1-1, the V gene TRBV28; TRBD1 matches 9 bases. Germline CDR1 MDHEN, CDR2 SYDVKM. This CDR3 has 14 amino acids. The ends lost 5 bases at V and 3 bases at J; junction bases unmatched: 4. Drawing the rest from reference TRBV28 and TRBJ1-1, the complete variable domain is DVKVTQSSRYLVKRTGEKVFLECVQDMDHENMFWYRQDPGLGLRLIYFSYDVKMKEKGDIPEGYSVSREKKERFSLILESASTNQTSMYLCASSTGGKDTEAFFGQGTRLTVV.

This clone appeared a few times. The J gene is TRBJ1-5, the V gene TRBV27; D remains unclear. Germline CDR1 is MNHEY and CDR2 is SMNVEV (reference sequence). The V end was cut by 7 bases, the J end by 6 bases, with 16 bases between. The CDR3 is 14 amino acids. The CDR3 sequence is CASTRPEVRQPQHF. CDR3 in DNA: TGTGCCAGCACTCGCCCGGAGGTACGTCAGCCCCAGCATTTT.

About this clone: Different DNA sequences within this sample yield the same CDR3. The gene calls are TRBV2 and TRBJ2-3; possible D gene TRBD2, 6 bases. This CDR3 is 12 amino acids long. V was cut by 11 bases and J by 0 bases, with 9 bases left in between. Per germline, CDR1 SNHLY and CDR2 FYNNEI. The CDR3 DNA reads TGTGCCTGTGGACTAAGCACAGATACGCAGTATTTT. This translates into CACGLSTDTQYF.

The chain employs TRBV11-2 and TRBJ2-7, with 8 bases matching TRBD1. Germline V gene lookup returns CDR1 SGHAT and CDR2 FQNNGV. The ends lost 4 bases at V and 3 bases at J; junction bases unmatched: 8. The CDR3 consists of 15 residues. CDR3 protein: CASSSWTGNNYEQYF. CDR3 DNA: TGTGCCAGCAGCTCTTGGACAGGGAATAACTACGAGCAGTACTTC. Using reference TRBV11-2 and TRBJ2-7 for the parts outside the CDR3, the full variable domain is EAGVAQSPRYKIIEKRQSVAFWCNPISGHATLYWYQQILGQGPKLLIQFQNNGVVDDSQLPKDRFSAERLKGVDSTLKIQPAKLEDSAVYLCASSSWTGNNYEQYFGPGTRLTVT.

This clone appeared a few times. V gene TRBV15 combines with J gene TRBJ1-1; the D gene is possibly TRBD1 (5 bases). V was cut by 3 bases and J by 5 bases, with 13 bases left in between. This CDR3 is built from 14 residues. Germline CDR1 and CDR2: LNHNV and YYDKDF (reference sequence). CDR3 protein: CATSRVNGGTEAFF. The CDR3 DNA follows: TGTGCCACCAGCAGGGTGAATGGGGGGACTGAAGCTTTCTTT. Looking up the rest from reference TRBV15 and TRBJ1-1 gives the full variable domain: DAMVIQNPRYQVTQFGKPVTLSCSQTLNHNVMYWYQQKSSQAPKLLFHYYDKDFNNEADTPDNFQSRRPNTSFCFLDIRSPGLGDTAMYLCATSRVNGGTEAFFGQGTRLTVV.

The rearrangement links TRBV12-5 to TRBJ1-5, with D unclear. Trimming took 5 bases from V and 6 from J, leaving 8 bases between them. The CDR3 length is 12 residues. CDR1 is LGHNT and CDR2 is FRNRAP in the germline V gene. The CDR3 nucleotides are TGTGCTAGTGGTCCAAGCCGTCAGCCCCAGCATTTT. It specifies CASGPSRQPQHF.

V gene TRBV4-1 combines with J gene TRBJ2-7; 7 bases are shared with TRBD2. Germline lookup yields CDR1 MGHRA and CDR2 YSYEKL. V lost 0 bases and J lost 6; bases outside the gene matches: 8. This CDR3 spans 15 amino acids. CDR3 DNA sequence: TGCGCCAGCAGCCAAGATCCTGGACTAGTCACCGAGCAGTACTTC. It specifies CASSQDPGLVTEQYF.

The genes are TRBV5-1 and TRBJ1-3; D gene ambiguous. The CDR3 totals 16 residues. CDR1 is SGHRS, CDR2 YFSETQ, per germline. Trimming left V 1 base short and J 6 bases short, with 17 bases between. The DNA of the CDR3 is TGCGCCAGCAGCTTGTGGCCCGGGGTTACTGAAAACACCATATATTTT. Protein sequence: CASSLWPGVTENTIYF.

This clone has only a few counts. The rearrangement joins TRBV30 to TRBJ1-1; possibly TRBD1 for D (5 bases). V was cut by 3 bases and J by 6 bases, with 8 bases left in between. The CDR3 is 11 amino acids. The germline V gene encodes CDR1 GTSNPN and CDR2 SVGIG (reference sequence). The CDR3: CAWSGGAEAFF. The CDR3 DNA follows: TGTGCCTGGAGCGGGGGAGCTGAAGCTTTCTTT.

The sample holds a few counts of this clone. J is TRBJ2-7 and V is TRBV5-1, with D possibly being TRBD2 (5 bases). Trimming took off 0 bases at V and 9 bases at J, with 10 bases between the two ends. This CDR3 region has 12 residues. Looked up from germline, CDR1 is SGHRS and CDR2 is YFSETQ. In nucleotides, the CDR3 is TGCGCCAGCAGCTTGGATGGGGAGCGGCAGTACTTC. It yields the protein CASSLDGERQYF.

A few counts support this clone. CDR3 sequence (DNA): TGCGCCAGTTATGGACAGGGCACAGATACGCAGTATTTT. It yields the protein CASYGQGTDTQYF. The chain combines TRBV5-1 with TRBJ2-3; 7 nucleotides align to TRBD1. The CDR3 runs 13 residues. With V trimmed by 8 bases and J by 1 base, 4 bases remained unmatched. CDR1 is SGHRS and CDR2 is YFSETQ in the germline V gene.

CDR3 in DNA: TGTGCCAGTATCCACAGAGACAATGAGCAGTTCTTC. As protein: CASIHRDNEQFF. The J gene is TRBJ2-1, the V gene TRBV19, with D hard to call. Germline V gene sequence: CDR1 LNHDA, CDR2 SQIVND (reference sequence). The CDR3 length is 12 residues. V lost 7 bases to trimming and J lost 5 bases, with 9 bases between them.

The V gene is TRBV10-3, the J gene TRBJ2-5; 10 nucleotides agree with TRBD1. Losses at the gene ends were 3 bases for V and 0 bases for J; bases not matched to a gene: 13. From germline, CDR1 is ENHRY and CDR2 SYGVKD. CDR3 length: 19 amino acids. The CDR3 nucleotides are TGTGCCATCAGTGACCCAGTAAGGCAGGGACAGGGGAACCAAGAGACCCAGTACTTC. Translated, it gives CAISDPVRQGQGNQETQYF.

This sequence joins TRBV27 and TRBJ2-7, with D tentatively TRBD2 (5 bases). The germline CDR1 and CDR2 sequences are MNHEY and SMNVEV (reference sequence). CDR3 length: 13 residues. Trimming removed 2 bases from V and 3 bases from J, with 8 bases in between. This CDR3 reads CASSLERDYEQYF. The CDR3 nucleotides are TGTGCCAGCAGTTTAGAGAGGGACTACGAGCAGTACTTC.

This clone appeared once. The gene calls are TRBV5-1 and TRBJ1-2; weak D call: TRBD1 (5 bases). Germline V gives CDR1 SGHRS, CDR2 YFSETQ. V was trimmed by 2 bases and J by 4 bases, leaving 12 bases between them. This CDR3 comprises 14 residues. The CDR3 is CASSFSEDIYGYTF. CDR3 in DNA: TGCGCCAGCAGCTTTTCCGAGGACATCTATGGCTACACCTTC.

A few counts support this clone. The chain is built from TRBV6-4 and TRBJ2-7; 7 nucleotides match TRBD1. Trimming took 11 bases from V and 7 from J; bases not matched to a gene: 2. The CDR3 length is 9 residues. Germline values: CDR1 MRHNA, CDR2 SNTAGT. The CDR3 DNA reads as TGTGCCCGACAGGGAGAGCAGTACTTC. It codes for CARQGEQYF.

V is TRBV7-9 and J is TRBJ2-5; TRBD1 agrees at 7 bases. V dropped 5 bases and J dropped 5; count of bases not matched to a gene: 8. Germline V gene data show CDR1 as SEHNR and CDR2 as FQNEAQ (reference sequence). The CDR3 spans 14 residues. CDR3 bases: TGTGCCAGCAGCCGAACAGGGGTCGGCGAGACCCAGTACTTC. It is translated as CASSRTGVGETQYF.

The chain is built from TRBV18 and TRBJ2-7; 7 positions match TRBD2. CDR1 KGHSH and CDR2 LQKENI come from the germline V gene. The V and J ends lost 2 bases and 2 bases, in that order; junction bases with no gene match: 3. The CDR3 has 14 residues. The CDR3 here is CASSPTAGAYEQYF. The CDR3 bases are TGTGCCAGCTCACCAACGGCGGGGGCCTACGAGCAGTACTTC.

The rearrangement links TRBV5-1 to TRBJ1-3, with a weak D call TRBD1 (5 bases). The CDR3 runs 15 residues. In germline, CDR1 is SGHRS, CDR2 YFSETQ. V was cut by 1 base and J by 0 bases, with 8 bases left in between. The CDR3, as DNA: TGCGCCAGCAGCTTGAGCAGGGACTCTGGAAACACCATATATTTT. It yields the protein CASSLSRDSGNTIYF.

The chain is built from TRBV7-2 and TRBJ2-2, with D unresolved. The germline V gene encodes CDR1 SGHTA and CDR2 FQGNSA. Trimming pared 0 bases from V and 4 bases from J, leaving 3 bases between. The CDR3 covers 13 residues. The CDR3 protein is CASSLALTGELFF. DNA for the CDR3: TGTGCCAGCAGCTTAGCCCTCACCGGGGAGCTGTTTTTT.

V gene TRBV5-6 combines with J gene TRBJ2-7, with 8 positions matching TRBD2. The CDR3 spans 12 residues. CDR1 is SGHDT, CDR2 YYEEEE, per germline. J was trimmed by 5 bases and V by 10 bases; bases with no gene match: 8. The CDR3 DNA follows: TGTGCCTCTCGGGGGGGGCCCCACGAGCAGTACTTC. Translated, it gives CASRGGPHEQYF.

The CDR3 nucleotides read TGCGCCAGCAGCCAAGAAGGGGCGGTTGCAACTAATGAAAAACTGTTTTTT. It translates to CASSQEGAVATNEKLFF. This rearrangement joins TRBV4-3 to TRBJ1-4; D possibly corresponds to TRBD1 (5 bases). Germline V gene sequence: CDR1 LGHNA, CDR2 YSLEER. This CDR3 spans 17 amino acids. Trimming left V 0 bases short and J 0 bases short, with 11 bases between.

This clone came up many times. V is TRBV18 and J is TRBJ2-1, with 7 bases that match TRBD1. CDR1 and CDR2 from the germline V gene are KGHSH and LQKENI. V lost 1 base to trimming and J lost 2 bases; unmatched junction nucleotides: 2. This CDR3 contains 15 residues. CDR3 nucleotide sequence: TGTGCCAGCTCACCACTAGACAGGGCCTACAATGAGCAGTTCTTC. Translation gives CASSPLDRAYNEQFF.

CDR3 region: CASSHSLGSPTGYTF. The CDR3 region has the DNA TGTGCCAGCAGCCACTCGTTGGGGAGTCCTACTGGCTACACCTTC. The chain uses TRBV5-6 and TRBJ1-2; no clear D gene. This CDR3 is 15 amino acids long. The V end was cut by 4 bases, the J end by 7 bases, with 20 bases between. Germline lookup yields CDR1 SGHDT and CDR2 YYEEEE.

This chain joins TRBV4-3 and TRBJ2-1, with 8 bases fitting TRBD1. In germline, CDR1 is LGHNA, CDR2 YSLEER. The CDR3 extends over 16 amino acids. Trimming took 2 bases from V and 10 from J; bases not matched to a gene: 13. The CDR3 nucleotides read TGCGCCAGCAGCCAACAAGGACAGGGCGCACAAGAGGAGCAGTTCTTC. Translated, it gives CASSQQGQGAQEEQFF.

The chain has TRBV6-5 and TRBJ2-7; 9 bases line up with TRBD2. Germline CDR1 MNHEY, CDR2 SVGAGI. V lost 2 bases to trimming and J lost 0 bases; unmatched junction nucleotides: 2. The CDR3 spans 15 residues. CDR3 sequence (DNA): TGTGCCAGCAGTTACAGCGGGAGGTACTCCTACGAGCAGTACTTC. This gives the protein CASSYSGRYSYEQYF.

This chain joins TRBV7-9 and TRBJ1-1, with 7 bases identical to TRBD1. V gave up 3 bases and J gave up 2 bases; unmatched junction bases: 6. The CDR3 spans 15 residues. CDR1 and CDR2 (germline): SEHNR, FQNEAQ (reference sequence). CDR3 DNA: TGTGCCAGCAGCTTGACCGGGACAGCCAACACTGAAGCTTTCTTT. As protein: CASSLTGTANTEAFF.

The chain joins TRBV2 to TRBJ1-3, with 9 bases fitting TRBD1. V was clipped by 11 bases and J by 2 bases; unmatched bases: 10. Germline V gene sequence: CDR1 SNHLY, CDR2 FYNNEI. CDR3 length: 15 residues. This CDR3 reads CAGAQNRGPGNTIYF. The CDR3, as DNA: TGTGCCGGGGCCCAGAACAGGGGGCCTGGAAACACCATATATTTT. The full variable domain, its missing parts supplied by reference TRBV2 and TRBJ1-3, is EPEVTQTPSHQVTQMGQEVILRCVPISNHLYFYWYRQILGQKVEFLVSFYNNEISEKSEIFDDQFSVERPDGSNFTLKIRSTKLEDSAMYFCAGAQNRGPGNTIYFGEGSWLTVV.

The V call is TRBV6-5, the J call TRBJ2-3; 9 nucleotides match TRBD1. The junction had 11 bases not matched to a gene; V was cut back by 6 bases and J by 7 bases. Per germline, CDR1 MNHEY and CDR2 SVGAGI. CDR3 length: 15 amino acids. CDR3: CASRGGQGSRNTQYF. Written as DNA, the CDR3 is TGTGCCAGCAGGGGCGGACAGGGGTCGAGAAATACGCAGTATTTT.